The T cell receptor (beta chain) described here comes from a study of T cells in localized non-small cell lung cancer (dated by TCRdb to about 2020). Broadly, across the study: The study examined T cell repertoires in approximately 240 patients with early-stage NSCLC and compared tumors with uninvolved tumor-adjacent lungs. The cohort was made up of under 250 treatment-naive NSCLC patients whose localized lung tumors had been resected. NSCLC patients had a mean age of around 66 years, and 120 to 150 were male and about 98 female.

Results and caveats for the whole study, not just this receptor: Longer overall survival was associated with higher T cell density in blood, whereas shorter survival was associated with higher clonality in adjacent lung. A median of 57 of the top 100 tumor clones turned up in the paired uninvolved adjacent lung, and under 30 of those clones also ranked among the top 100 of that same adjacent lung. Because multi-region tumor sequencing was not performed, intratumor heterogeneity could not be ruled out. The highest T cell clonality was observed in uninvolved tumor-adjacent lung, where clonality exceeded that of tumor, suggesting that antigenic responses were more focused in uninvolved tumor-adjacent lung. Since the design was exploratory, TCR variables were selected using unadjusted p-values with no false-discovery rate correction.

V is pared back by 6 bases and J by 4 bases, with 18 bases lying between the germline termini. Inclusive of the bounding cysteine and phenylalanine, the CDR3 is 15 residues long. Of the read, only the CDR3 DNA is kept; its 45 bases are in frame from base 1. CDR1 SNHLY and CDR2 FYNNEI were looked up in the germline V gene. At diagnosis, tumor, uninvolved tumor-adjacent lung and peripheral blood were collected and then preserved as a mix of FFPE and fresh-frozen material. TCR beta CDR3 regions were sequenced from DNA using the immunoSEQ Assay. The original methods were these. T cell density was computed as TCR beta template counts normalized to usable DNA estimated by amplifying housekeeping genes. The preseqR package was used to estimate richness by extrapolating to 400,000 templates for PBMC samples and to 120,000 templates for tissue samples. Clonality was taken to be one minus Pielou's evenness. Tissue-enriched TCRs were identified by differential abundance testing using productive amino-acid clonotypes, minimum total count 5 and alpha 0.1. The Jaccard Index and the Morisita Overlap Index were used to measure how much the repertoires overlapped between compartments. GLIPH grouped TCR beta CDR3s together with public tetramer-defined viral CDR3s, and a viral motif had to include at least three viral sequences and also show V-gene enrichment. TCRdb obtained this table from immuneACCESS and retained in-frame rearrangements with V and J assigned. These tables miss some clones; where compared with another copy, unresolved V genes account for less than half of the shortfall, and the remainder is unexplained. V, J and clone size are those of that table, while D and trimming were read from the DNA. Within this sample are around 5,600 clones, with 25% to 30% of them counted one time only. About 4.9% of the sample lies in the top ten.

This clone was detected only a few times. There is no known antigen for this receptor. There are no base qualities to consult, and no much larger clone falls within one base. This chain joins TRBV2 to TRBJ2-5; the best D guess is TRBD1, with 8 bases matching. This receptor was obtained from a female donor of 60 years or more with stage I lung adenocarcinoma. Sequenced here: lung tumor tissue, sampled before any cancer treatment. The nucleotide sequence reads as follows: TGTGCCAGCAGAGAAACAACAGGGGGGGTAGAGACCCAGTACTTC. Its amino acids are CASRETTGGVETQYF.